This TCR beta chain was sequenced during a study of T cells in Graves' hyperthyroidism and ophthalmopathy (dated by TCRdb to about 2019). Looking at the study overall: Peripheral blood was collected at initial diagnosis, before any treatment. A discovery cohort of approximately 100 patients, about 44 with Graves' ophthalmopathy and approximately 55 with stable Graves' hyperthyroidism, was used to find distinguishing TCR V-J signatures. Prospective prediction of ophthalmopathy was tested in an independent validation cohort of 18 to 20 hyperthyroidism patients and 17 patients who later progressed to ophthalmopathy. For training and testing, the 100 patients in the discovery cohort were randomly divided in a 7:3 ratio. The study also compared thyroid tissue and blood T-cell repertoires from a handful of Graves' hyperthyroidism patients. After sampling, hyperthyroidism patients received methimazole starting at 30 mg daily, and ophthalmopathy patients received high-dose intravenous methylprednisolone. TCR Vbeta CDR3 sequencing of 120 to 150 peripheral blood samples (about 45 ophthalmopathy, 75 hyperthyroidism and some 17 progressor patients) is reported in the paper.

Study-wide conclusions, independent of this receptor: Most expanded thyroid clonotypes (frequency above 0.001) were also found in blood, which suggests that blood repertoires may mirror thyroid immune responses. During validation, the model predicted progression to ophthalmopathy a median of approximately 6.5 months ahead of onset, with approximately 71% sensitivity and roughly 72% specificity. A model built on a 13 V-J signature distinguished ophthalmopathy from stable hyperthyroidism, reaching about 88% sensitivity and about 81% specificity in cross-validation and 80%/75% in testing. No statistical method was used to set the sample size in advance, and investigators knew the group allocation.

Amplification of TCR beta CDR3 regions was carried out from RNA transcripts. The TCR CDR3 was subjected to a first round of RT-PCR using the HTBI primer set and the Qiagen OneStep RT-PCR kit. Libraries were constructed in a second round of multiplex PCR, after which size selection and purification were carried out. The libraries were sequenced on an Illumina HiSeq2000 using paired-end 100 bp reads. The study's own analysis went as follows. SOAPnuke was used to process the raw data, with reads discarded if the reads contained adapters or uncalled bases, had a mean Phred below 15, or lacked an exact constant-primer or identifier match. High-quality paired reads were merged using COPE v1.2.5, and each unique nucleotide sequence was defined as a clonotype. Clonotypes were aligned to IMGT TRBV, TRBD and TRBJ reference segments using MiTCR v1.1. The analysis was restricted to V-J combinations with a frequency above 0.0001, which together covered just over 98% of the repertoires. A TCS score was defined as the ratio of F50 (clonal expansion) to E x V (chaos), with BLOSUM62-based TCRdist applied between CDR3 peptides within each V-J. Welch's t-statistics and random forest reduced 450 to 600 V-J features to around 14, which were used in a naive Bayes classifier (R e1071). Using fastp at Q25 and MiXCR, TCRdb reprocessed the public reads and kept productive beta chains. Rows merge per CDR3 protein into single entries with the most common DNA and genes. The authors' filters were not applied to this entry. The sample table records about 640,000 distinct CDR3 sequences; less than 25% of these occur just once. Of the sample, roughly a third falls within the top ten clones.

In the ophthalmopathy patients, disease was moderately to severely active, with a Clinical Activity Score of 3 or more, a NOSPECS grade of 4 or more, and a duration of less than 3 months. Any patient with an uncontrolled infection, another autoimmune disease, pregnancy or lactation was excluded. Diagnoses were based on clinical symptoms, serum thyroxine and TRAb, thyroid ultrasound and orbital computed tomography. PBMCs were separated from 10 ml of fresh peripheral blood using Ficoll-Paque density gradient centrifugation. Total RNA was extracted using Trizol reagent, and RNA quality was assessed on an Agilent 2100 Bioanalyzer. For CDR1 and CDR2, the germline V gene (reference sequence) lists LGHDT and YNNKEL. Unmatched junction bases come to 4, with V trimmed by 6 bases and J by 4 bases. From its cysteine to its phenylalanine, the CDR3 spans 15 amino acids. Solely the CDR3 DNA is kept, with 45 bases framed from the first base.

This clonotype was recorded at least ten times. The clone's antigen remains unknown. One base away there is no much larger clone; base qualities are not given. The V gene is TRBV3-1 and the J gene is TRBJ1-6; TRBD1 aligns with 9 central bases. The sequence was obtained from a man between 25 and 39 years old with Graves' ophthalmopathy. Sequencing input: blood. The CDR3 is CASSHDRGYNSPLHF. Here is the DNA: TGTGCCAGCAGTCACGACAGGGGGTATAATTCACCCCTCCACTTT.